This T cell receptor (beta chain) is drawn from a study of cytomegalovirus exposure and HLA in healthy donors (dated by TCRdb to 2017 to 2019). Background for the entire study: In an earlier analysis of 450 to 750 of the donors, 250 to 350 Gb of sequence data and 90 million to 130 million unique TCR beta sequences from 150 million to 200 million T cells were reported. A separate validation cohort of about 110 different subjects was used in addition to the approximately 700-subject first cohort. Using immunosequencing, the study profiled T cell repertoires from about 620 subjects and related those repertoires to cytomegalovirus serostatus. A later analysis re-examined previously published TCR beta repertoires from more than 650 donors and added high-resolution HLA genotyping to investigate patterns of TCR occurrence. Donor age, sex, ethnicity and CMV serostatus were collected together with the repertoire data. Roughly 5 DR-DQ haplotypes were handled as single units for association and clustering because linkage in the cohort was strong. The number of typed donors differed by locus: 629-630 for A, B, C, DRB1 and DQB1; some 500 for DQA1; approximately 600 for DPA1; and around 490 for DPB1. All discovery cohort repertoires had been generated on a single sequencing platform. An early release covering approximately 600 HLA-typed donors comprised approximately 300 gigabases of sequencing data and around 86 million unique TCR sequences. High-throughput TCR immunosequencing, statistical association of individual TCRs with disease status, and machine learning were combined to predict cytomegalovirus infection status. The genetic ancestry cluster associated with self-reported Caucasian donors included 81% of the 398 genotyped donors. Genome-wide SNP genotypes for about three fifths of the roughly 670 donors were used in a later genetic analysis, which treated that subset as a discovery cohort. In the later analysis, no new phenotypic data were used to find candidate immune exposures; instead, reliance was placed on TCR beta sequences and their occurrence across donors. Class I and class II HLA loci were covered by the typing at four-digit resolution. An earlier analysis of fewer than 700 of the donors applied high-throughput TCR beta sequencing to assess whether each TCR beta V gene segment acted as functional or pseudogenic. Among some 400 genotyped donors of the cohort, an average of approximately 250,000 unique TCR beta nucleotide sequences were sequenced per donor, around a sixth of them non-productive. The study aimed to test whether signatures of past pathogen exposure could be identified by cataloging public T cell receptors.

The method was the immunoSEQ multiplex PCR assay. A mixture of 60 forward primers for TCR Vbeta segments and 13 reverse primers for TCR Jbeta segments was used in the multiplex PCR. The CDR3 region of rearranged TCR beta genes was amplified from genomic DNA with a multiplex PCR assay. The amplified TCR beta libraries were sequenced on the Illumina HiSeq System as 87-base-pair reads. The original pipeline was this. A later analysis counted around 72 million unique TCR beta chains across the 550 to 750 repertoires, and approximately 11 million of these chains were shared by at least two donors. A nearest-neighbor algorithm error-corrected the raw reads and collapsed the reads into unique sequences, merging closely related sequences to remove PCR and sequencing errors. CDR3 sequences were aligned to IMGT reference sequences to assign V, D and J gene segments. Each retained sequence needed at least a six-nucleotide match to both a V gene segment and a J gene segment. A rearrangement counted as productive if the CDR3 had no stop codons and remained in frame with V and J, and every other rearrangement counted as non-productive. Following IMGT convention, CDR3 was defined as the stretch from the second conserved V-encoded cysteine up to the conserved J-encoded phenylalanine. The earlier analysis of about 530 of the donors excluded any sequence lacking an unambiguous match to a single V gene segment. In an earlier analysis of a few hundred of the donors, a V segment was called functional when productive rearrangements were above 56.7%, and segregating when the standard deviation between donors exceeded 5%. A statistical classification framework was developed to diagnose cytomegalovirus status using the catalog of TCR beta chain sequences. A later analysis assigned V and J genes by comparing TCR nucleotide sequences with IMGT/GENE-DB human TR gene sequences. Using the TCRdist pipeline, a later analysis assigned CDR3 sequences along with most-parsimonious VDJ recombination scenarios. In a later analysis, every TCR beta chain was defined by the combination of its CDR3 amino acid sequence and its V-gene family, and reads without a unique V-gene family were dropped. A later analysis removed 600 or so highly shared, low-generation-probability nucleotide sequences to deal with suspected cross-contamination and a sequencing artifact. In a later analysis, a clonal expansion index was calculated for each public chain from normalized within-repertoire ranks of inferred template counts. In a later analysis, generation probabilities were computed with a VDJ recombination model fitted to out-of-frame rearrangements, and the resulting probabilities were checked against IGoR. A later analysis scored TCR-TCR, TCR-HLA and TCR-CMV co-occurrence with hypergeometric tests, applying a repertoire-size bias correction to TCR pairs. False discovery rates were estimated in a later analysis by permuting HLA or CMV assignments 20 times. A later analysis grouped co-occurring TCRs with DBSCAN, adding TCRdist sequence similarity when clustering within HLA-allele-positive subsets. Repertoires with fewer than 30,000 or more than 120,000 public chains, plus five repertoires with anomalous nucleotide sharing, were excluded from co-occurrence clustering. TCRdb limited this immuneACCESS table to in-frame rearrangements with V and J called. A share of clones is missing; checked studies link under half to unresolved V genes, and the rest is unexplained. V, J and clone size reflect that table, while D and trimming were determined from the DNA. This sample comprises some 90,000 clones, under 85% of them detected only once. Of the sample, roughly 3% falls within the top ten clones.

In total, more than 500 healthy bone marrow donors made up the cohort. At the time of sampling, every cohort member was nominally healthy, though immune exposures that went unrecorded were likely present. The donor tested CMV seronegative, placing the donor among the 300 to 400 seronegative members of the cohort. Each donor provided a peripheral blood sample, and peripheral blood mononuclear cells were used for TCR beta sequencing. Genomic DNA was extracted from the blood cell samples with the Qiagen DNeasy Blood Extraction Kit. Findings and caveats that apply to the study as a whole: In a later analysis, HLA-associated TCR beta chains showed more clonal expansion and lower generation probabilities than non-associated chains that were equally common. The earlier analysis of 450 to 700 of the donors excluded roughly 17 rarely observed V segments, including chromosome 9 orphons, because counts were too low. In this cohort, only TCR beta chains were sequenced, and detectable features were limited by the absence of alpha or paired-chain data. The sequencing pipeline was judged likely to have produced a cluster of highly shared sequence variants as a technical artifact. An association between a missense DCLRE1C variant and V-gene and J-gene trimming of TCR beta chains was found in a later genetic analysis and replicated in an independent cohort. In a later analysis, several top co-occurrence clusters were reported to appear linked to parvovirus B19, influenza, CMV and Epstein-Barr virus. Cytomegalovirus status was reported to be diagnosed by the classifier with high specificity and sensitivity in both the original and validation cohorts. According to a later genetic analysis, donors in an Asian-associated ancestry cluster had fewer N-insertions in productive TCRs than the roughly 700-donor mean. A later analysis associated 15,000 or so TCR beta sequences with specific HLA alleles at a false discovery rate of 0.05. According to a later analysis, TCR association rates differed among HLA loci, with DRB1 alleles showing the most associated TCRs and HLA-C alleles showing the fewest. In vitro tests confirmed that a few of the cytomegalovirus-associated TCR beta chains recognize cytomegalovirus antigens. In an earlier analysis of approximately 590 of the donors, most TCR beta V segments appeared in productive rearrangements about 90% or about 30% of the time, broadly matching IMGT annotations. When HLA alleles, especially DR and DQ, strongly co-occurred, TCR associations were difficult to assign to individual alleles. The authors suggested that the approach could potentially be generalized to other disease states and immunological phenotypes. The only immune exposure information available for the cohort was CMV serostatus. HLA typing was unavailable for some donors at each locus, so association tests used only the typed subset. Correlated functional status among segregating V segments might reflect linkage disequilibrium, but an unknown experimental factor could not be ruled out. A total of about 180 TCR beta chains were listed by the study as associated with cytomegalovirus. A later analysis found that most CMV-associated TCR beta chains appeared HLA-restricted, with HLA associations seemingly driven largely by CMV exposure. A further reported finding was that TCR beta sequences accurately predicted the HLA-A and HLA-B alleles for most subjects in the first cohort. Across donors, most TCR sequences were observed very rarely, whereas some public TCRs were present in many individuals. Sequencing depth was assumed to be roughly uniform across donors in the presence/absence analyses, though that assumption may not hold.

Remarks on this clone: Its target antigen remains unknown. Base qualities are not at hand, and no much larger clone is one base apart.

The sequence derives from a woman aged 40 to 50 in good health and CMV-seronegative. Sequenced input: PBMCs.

The DNA sequence is as follows: TGCGCCAGCAGCCCAACCGACCGGCCGACAGAAGCTTTCTTT. The resulting protein is CASSPTDRPTEAFF. The sequence links TRBV5-1 to TRBJ1-1, with the D gene not confidently named. Taken from cysteine to phenylalanine, the CDR3 has 14 residues. The read is trimmed to its CDR3 DNA, 42 bases read in frame from base 1. The germline V gene sets CDR1 to SGHRS and CDR2 to YFSETQ. V and J are truncated by 4 bases and 8 bases respectively, leaving an intervening sequence of 18 bases. Full variable domain (CDR3 extended with the reference TRBV5-1 and TRBJ1-1 proteins): KAGVTQTPRYLIKTRGQQVTLSCSPISGHRSVSWYQQTPGQGLQFLFEYFSETQRNKGNFPGRFSGRQFSNSRSEMNVSTLELGDSALYLCASSPTDRPTEAFFGQGTRLTVV.